This T cell receptor (beta chain) was captured in a study of T cell responses to AZD1222 COVID-19 vaccine. Points from the study as a whole: Spike was spanned by vaccine-associated CD4 TCRs, which were dominant at 160-218 and 743-854. Donor demographics were predominantly white British with a female majority; clonal diversity may be underestimated. Researchers took repertoire samples only after the peak T cell response had come. Of the AZD1222 recipients, only 5 to 7 were seropositive at baseline.

Sequenced by immunoSEQ multiplex PCR; TCRdb stores in-frame clones only, minus some. The repertoire holds about 120,000 clones, with around 85% as singletons. Per germline, CDR1 GTSNPN and CDR2 SVGIG (reference sequence). This CDR3 spans 11 amino acids. V was clipped by 1 base and J by 5 bases, with 5 bases between them. Notes on this clone: What it binds is unknown.

The TCR sequence derives from an adult in good health. V and J are TRBV30 and TRBJ1-1; D uncertain. Specimen: peripheral blood, collected on day 0 of AZD1222 vaccination. The CDR3 DNA reads as TGTGCCTGGAGTGCACGGACTGAAGCTTTCTTT. Its translation: CAWSARTEAFF. Full variable domain (remainder filled in from reference TRBV30 and TRBJ1-1): SQTIHQWPATLVQPVGSPLSLECTVEGTSNPNLYWYRQAAGRGLQLLFYSVGIGQISSEVPQNLSASRPQDRQFILSSKKLLLSDSGFYLCAWSARTEAFFGQGTRLTVV.